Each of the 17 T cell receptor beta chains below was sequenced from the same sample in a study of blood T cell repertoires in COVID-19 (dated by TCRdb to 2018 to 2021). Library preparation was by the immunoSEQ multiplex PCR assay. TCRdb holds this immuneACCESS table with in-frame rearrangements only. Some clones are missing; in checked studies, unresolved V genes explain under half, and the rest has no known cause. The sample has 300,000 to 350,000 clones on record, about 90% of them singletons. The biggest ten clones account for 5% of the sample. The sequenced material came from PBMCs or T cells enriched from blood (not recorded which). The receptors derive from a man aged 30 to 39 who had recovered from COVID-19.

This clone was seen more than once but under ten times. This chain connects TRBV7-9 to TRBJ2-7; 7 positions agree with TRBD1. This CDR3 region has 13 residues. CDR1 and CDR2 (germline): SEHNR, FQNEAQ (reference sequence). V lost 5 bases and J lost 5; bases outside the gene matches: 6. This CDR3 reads CASSQDRAHEQYF. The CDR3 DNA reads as TGTGCCAGCAGCCAAGACAGGGCCCACGAGCAGTACTTC.

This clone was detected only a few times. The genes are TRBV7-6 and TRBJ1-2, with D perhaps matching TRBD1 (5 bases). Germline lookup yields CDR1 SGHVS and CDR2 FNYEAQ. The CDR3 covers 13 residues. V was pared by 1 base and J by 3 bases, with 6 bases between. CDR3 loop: CASSLGGDYGYTF. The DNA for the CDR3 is TGTGCCAGCAGCTTAGGGGGGGACTATGGCTACACCTTC.

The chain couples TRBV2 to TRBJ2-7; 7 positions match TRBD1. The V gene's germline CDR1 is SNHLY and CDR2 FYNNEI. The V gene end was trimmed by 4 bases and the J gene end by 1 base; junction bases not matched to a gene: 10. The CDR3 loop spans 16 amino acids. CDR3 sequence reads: CASSGRQTGTSYEQYF. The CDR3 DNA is TGTGCCAGCAGTGGACGTCAGACAGGGACATCCTACGAGCAGTACTTC.

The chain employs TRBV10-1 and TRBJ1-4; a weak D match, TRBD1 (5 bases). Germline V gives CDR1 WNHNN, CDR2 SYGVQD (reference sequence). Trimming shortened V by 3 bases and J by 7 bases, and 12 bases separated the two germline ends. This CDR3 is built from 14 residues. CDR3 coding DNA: TGCGCCAGCAGTGAATCAGGGAATACTGAAAAACTGTTTTTT. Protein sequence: CASSESGNTEKLFF.

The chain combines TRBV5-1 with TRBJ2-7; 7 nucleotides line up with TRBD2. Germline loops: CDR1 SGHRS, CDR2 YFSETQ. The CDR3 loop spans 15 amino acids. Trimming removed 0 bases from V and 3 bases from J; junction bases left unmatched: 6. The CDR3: CASSLAYGGYYEQYF. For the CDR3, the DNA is TGCGCCAGCAGCTTGGCTTACGGGGGGTACTACGAGCAGTACTTC.

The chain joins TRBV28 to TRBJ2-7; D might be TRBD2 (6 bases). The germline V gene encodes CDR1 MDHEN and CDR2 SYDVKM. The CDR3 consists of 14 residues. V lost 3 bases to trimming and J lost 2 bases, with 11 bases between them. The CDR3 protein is CASSFGGTTYEQYF. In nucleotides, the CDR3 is TGTGCCAGCAGTTTTGGGGGGACCACCTACGAGCAGTACTTC.

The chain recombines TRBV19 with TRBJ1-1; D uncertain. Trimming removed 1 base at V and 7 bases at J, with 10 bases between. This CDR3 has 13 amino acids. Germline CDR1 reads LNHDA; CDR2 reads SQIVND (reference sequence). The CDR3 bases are TGTGCCAGTAGTATAGGTCCCAGATATGAAGCTTTCTTT. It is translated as CASSIGPRYEAFF.

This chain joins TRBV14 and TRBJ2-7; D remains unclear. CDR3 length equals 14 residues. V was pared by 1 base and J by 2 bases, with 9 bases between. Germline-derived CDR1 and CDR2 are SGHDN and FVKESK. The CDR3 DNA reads TGTGCCAGCAGCCAAGGGCTGATGGCCTACGAGCAGTACTTC. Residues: CASSQGLMAYEQYF.

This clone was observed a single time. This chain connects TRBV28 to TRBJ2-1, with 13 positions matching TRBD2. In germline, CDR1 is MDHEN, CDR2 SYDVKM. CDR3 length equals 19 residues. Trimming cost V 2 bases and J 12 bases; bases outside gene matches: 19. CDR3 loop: CASSLIWWTGLAGFGRQFF. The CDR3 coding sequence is TGTGCCAGCAGTTTAATTTGGTGGACGGGACTAGCGGGGTTTGGACGGCAGTTCTTC.

The CDR3 here is CASSQLTGPYEQYF. CDR3 nucleotide sequence: TGTGCCAGCAGCCAACTGACAGGGCCCTACGAGCAGTACTTC. This chain uses TRBV3-1 (or the pseudogene TRBV3-2) with TRBJ2-7, with 7 bases identical to TRBD1. CDR1 is LGHDT, CDR2 YNNKEL, per germline (reference sequence). This CDR3 comprises 14 residues. V lost 2 bases, J lost 2 bases, and 3 bases stayed unmatched.

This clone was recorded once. In DNA form, the CDR3 reads TGTGCCATCAGTGAGTCCATGGACAGTGGCTACACCTTC. This encodes CAISESMDSGYTF. The V and J genes are TRBV10-3 and TRBJ1-2; TRBD1 might be the D (6 bases). The CDR3 sequence is 13 residues long. Germline-derived CDR1 and CDR2 are ENHRY and SYGVKD. V was pared by 0 bases and J by 7 bases, with 9 bases between.

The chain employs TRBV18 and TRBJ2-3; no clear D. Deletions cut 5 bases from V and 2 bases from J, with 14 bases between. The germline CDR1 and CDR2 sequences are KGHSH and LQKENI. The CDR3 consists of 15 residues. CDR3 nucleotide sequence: TGTGCCAGCTCAATTGTCGGCGGCTTCACAGATACGCAGTATTTT. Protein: CASSIVGGFTDTQYF.

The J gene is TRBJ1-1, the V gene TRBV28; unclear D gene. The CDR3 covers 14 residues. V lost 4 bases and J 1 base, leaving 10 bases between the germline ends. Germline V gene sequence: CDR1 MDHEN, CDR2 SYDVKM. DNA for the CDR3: TGTGCCAGCAGTTCGACAATAGGGAACACTGAAGCTTTCTTT. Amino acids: CASSSTIGNTEAFF.

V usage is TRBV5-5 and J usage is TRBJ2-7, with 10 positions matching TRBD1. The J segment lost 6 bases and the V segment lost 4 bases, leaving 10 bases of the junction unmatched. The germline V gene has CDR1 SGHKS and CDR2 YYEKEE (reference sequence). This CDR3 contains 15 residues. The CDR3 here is CASSIFRDRGSEQYF. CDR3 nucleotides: TGTGCCAGCAGCATCTTCCGGGACAGGGGATCCGAGCAGTACTTC.

The CDR3 reads CASRNSVTSGDTQYF. DNA of the CDR3: TGTGCCAGCAGAAATTCAGTGACTAGCGGGGATACGCAGTATTTT. The V gene is TRBV27, the J gene TRBJ2-3; 10 bases are a match to TRBD2. The trim removed 6 bases at V and 6 bases at J, leaving 9 bases unmatched. The CDR3 consists of 15 residues. From germline, CDR1 is MNHEY and CDR2 SMNVEV (reference sequence).

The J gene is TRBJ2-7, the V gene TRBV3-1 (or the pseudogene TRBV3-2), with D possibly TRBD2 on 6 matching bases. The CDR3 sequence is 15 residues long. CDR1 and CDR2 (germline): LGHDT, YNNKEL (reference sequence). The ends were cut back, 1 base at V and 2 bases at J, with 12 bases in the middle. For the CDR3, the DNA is TGTGCCAGCAGCCAAGGGGGCGGGGTAACCTACGAGCAGTACTTC. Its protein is CASSQGGGVTYEQYF.

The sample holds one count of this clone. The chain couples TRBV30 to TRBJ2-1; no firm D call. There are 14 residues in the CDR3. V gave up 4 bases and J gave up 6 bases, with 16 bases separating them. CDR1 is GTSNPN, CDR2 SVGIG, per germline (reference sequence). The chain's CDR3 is CAWNYPIQSNEQFF. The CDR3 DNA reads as TGTGCCTGGAACTACCCCATACAATCCAATGAGCAGTTCTTC. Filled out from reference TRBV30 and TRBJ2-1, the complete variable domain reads SQTIHQWPATLVQPVGSPLSLECTVEGTSNPNLYWYRQAAGRGLQLLFYSVGIGQISSEVPQNLSASRPQDRQFILSSKKLLLSDSGFYLCAWNYPIQSNEQFFGPGTRLTVL.